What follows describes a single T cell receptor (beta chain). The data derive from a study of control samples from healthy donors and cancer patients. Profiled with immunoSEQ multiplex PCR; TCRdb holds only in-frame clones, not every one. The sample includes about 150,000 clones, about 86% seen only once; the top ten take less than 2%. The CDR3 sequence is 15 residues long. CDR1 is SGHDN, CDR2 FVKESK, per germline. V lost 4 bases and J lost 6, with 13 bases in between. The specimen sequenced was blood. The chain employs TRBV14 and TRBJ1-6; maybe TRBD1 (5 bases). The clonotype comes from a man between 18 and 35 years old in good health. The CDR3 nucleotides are TGTGCCAGCAGCCGCGGAAGGGGATTTAATTCACCCCTCCACTTT. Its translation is CASSRGRGFNSPLHF.